This T cell receptor beta chain was profiled in a study of cytomegalovirus exposure and HLA in healthy donors. Points from the study as a whole: It was reported that the classifier diagnosed cytomegalovirus status with high specificity and sensitivity in both the original and validation cohorts. In a later analysis, DRB1 alleles had the most associated TCRs; HLA-C alleles the fewest. Later analysis showed most CMV-associated TCR beta chains appearing HLA-restricted.

The germline V gene has CDR1 GTSNPN and CDR2 SVGIG (reference sequence). The CDR3 totals 15 residues. The germline V and J ends were trimmed by 0 bases and 4 bases, with 13 bases remaining between them. 60 Vbeta and 13 Jbeta primers were used in PCR. Sequenced by immunoSEQ multiplex PCR; TCRdb stores in-frame clones only, minus some. The table shows roughly 100,000 clones, with nearly 65% occurring only once. A word on this clone: Antigen: not known.

This receptor was identified in a human donor in good health. The rearrangement links TRBV30 to TRBJ1-5; D is ambiguous. Sequencing was performed on PBMCs. The CDR3 sequence: CAWSVPIGVNQPQHF. The DNA of the CDR3 is TGTGCCTGGAGTGTACCGATCGGGGTTAATCAGCCCCAGCATTTT.